What follows describes a single TCR beta chain. This specimen belongs to a study of blood T cell repertoires in COVID-19. TCRdb's table, derived via immunoSEQ multiplex PCR, lists solely in-frame clones and lacks some. The sample holds some 200,000 clones, around four fifths seen once. The germline CDR1 and CDR2 sequences are MNHEY and SMNVEV (reference sequence). The CDR3 is made up of 17 amino acids. With 4 bases clipped from V and 0 bases from J, the junction kept 10 bases outside the gene matches. Material for sequencing was peripheral blood. The chain has TRBV27 and TRBJ2-7, with TRBD2 matching over 9 bases. This TCR derives from a woman aged 60 to 75 who had recovered from COVID-19. The chain's CDR3 is CASSSGSGLASSYEQYF. The CDR3 DNA sequence: TGTGCCAGCAGTTCTGGTTCGGGACTAGCAAGCTCCTACGAGCAGTACTTC.